The entry that follows covers one T cell receptor beta chain sequence. It lacks a known antigen. Base quality data are lacking; no much larger clone is found one base away. This entry belongs to a study of blood T cells in healthy people across ages (dated by TCRdb to about 2015). Study-wide context: In model experiments, roughly one uniquely barcoded TCR beta cDNA molecule per two T cells was captured by template switching. Age-related changes in TCR beta repertoire diversity were measured in the study by deep sequencing normalized with unique cDNA molecular identifiers. The donors were split into four age groups: young (average around 15 years), middle-aged (more than 35), aged (over 55) and long-lived (about 74). To avoid experimental bias, donors of different ages were spread randomly across the sequencing lanes. Two additional independent replicas of 1 million unique cDNA reads from the same blood draw were analyzed for two donors (one aged 18 to 30 and one aged 80 or older). Overall study results and their limits: Because profiling used bulk unsorted PBMCs, naive and antigen-experienced compartments could not be compared conclusively. Observed TCR beta diversity per million T cells fell roughly linearly with age, and a significant reduction was already apparent by age about 43. A strong correlation was found between observed TCR beta diversity and the percentage of naive T cells measured by flow cytometry. Because the CMV infection status of the donors was unknown, age-related changes in expanded clonotypes may potentially have been confounded. Estimates of total diversity based on one million sequenced T cells were regarded as lower bounds and as underestimates. Compared with the aged group, the long-lived group had more naive CD4+ T cells, fewer expanded clones and increased TCR diversity, a pattern suggesting age selection.

CDR1 and CDR2 are read off the germline V gene (reference sequence) as LGHDT and YNNKEL. Germline trimming amounts to 0 bases on V and 6 bases on J, with 3 as the count of junction bases outside the gene matches. Its CDR3 holds 15 amino acids, cysteine through phenylalanine. Only the CDR3 DNA is retained, 45 bases long and in frame from the first base. The roughly 39 donors, aged about 6 to 95 years, were systemically healthy Caucasian individuals from Russia. Each donor gave about 9.8 milliliters of peripheral blood, drawn into EDTA-treated Vacutainer tubes. PBMCs were isolated by Ficoll-Paque density-gradient centrifugation, with at least 6 million obtained per sample. Trizol reagent was used to extract total RNA from the PBMCs, yielding at least 5.5 micrograms per sample. For every donor, flow cytometry on a PBMC aliquot measured the percentage of naive CD45RAhigh/CD27high T cells. Library creation used 5' RACE. The data were produced on an Illumina HiSeq 2500. The second PCR ran for about 7 to 11 cycles and used a J-beta primer mix along with a sample-barcoded 5' primer. Each TCR beta cDNA molecule received a unique molecular identifier from a template-switch 5' adaptor carrying 12 random nucleotides. Each sample yielded at least 3 million CDR3-containing paired-end reads. All of the RNA was converted into first-strand cDNA using the Mint cDNA synthesis kit, with a TRBC-specific oligonucleotide serving as the primer. Following uracil-DNA glycosylase treatment, a first 18-cycle PCR with universal primers M1SS and BC2_uni_R was performed on all cDNA. As for the original processing: Each sample was normalized by randomly selecting 1 million high-quality reads, each carrying a distinct molecular identifier. Instead of being binned into consensus sequences, reads that shared molecular identifiers were thrown out. CDR3 identification, clonotype clustering and error correction used MiTCR with a Q25 quality threshold and the strictest error-elimination algorithm. A nonparametric unseen species model using Euler transformation provided a lower-bound estimate of total TCR beta diversity. TCRdb applied fastp at Q25 and MiXCR to the public reads, then kept only in-frame beta chains. Every entry covers one CDR3 protein and lists the most common genes and DNA from its rows. TCRdb, rather than the study authors, made the V and J calls. The sample contains under 2 million distinct CDR3 sequences, around 36% of them found a single time. The ten biggest clones cover 11% of the sample.

Rearrangement joined TRBV3-1 to TRBJ2-1; 9 junctional bases match TRBD1. The origin of this receptor is a woman aged 25 to 45 in good health. Sequencing was carried out using blood. The nucleotide sequence reads as follows: TGTGCCAGCAGCCAAGATGGGACAGGGTTCAATGAGCAGTTCTTC. Its coded protein is CASSQDGTGFNEQFF.